The 30 T cell receptor beta chains below come from one sample, sequenced in a study of beta chain features in type 1 diabetes. The study, taken as a whole, reports: A moderate, significant TCRB CDR3 shortening appeared in type 1 diabetes across four CD4+ subsets.

The antigens these receptors bind are not known. The authors reverse transcribed all of the isolated RNA, so sequencing captured expressed TCRB transcripts. Only in-frame clones appear in the TCRdb table, and some are missing; sequencing was by immunoSEQ multiplex PCR. The sample records fewer than 25,000 clones, roughly 66% being singletons. Specimen: Tregs from blood. Every receptor here comes from a man aged 18 to 35 with type 1 diabetes.

The chain recombines TRBV6-5 with TRBJ1-1, with D possibly being TRBD1 (6 bases). Deletions cut 2 bases from V and 7 bases from J, with 14 bases between. The CDR3 consists of 14 residues. Germline V gene sequence: CDR1 MNHEY, CDR2 SVGAGI. The CDR3 here is CASSYPGRTVEAFF. The CDR3 DNA sequence: TGTGCCAGCAGTTACCCTGGCCGGACAGTTGAAGCTTTCTTT.

The CDR3 reads CASSLAGGNEQYF. As DNA, the CDR3 is TGTGCCAGCAGCTTGGCCGGGGGGAACGAGCAGTACTTC. V and J are TRBV13 and TRBJ2-7; 7 bases map to TRBD2. Trimming at V came to 3 bases and at J to 5 bases, leaving 4 bases not matched to a gene. Germline CDR1 reads PRHDT; CDR2 reads FYEKMQ (reference sequence). CDR3 size: 13 residues.

The chain couples TRBV6-6 to TRBJ2-5; tentatively, D is TRBD2 (5 bases). V shed 6 bases and J shed 6 bases, with 23 bases lying between them. Germline values: CDR1 MNHNY, CDR2 SVGAGI (reference sequence). The CDR3 consists of 16 residues. The DNA for the CDR3 is TGTGCCAGCAGCTACACCGGCACCGGGGTGAGGAAGACCCAGTACTTC. It yields the protein CASSYTGTGVRKTQYF.

The V gene is TRBV19, the J gene TRBJ2-2, with 9 bases fitting TRBD1. Germline V gene sequence: CDR1 LNHDA, CDR2 SQIVND (reference sequence). This CDR3 comprises 17 residues. With V trimmed by 4 bases and J by 4 bases, 10 bases remained unmatched. CDR3: CASSTHRTGAATGELFF. As DNA, the CDR3 is TGTGCCAGTAGTACCCACCGGACAGGGGCGGCCACCGGGGAGCTGTTTTTT.

This clone has just a few counts. The rearrangement uses TRBV10-3 and TRBJ2-1; 12 positions agree with TRBD2. The CDR3 sequence is 14 residues long. V trimming: 4 bases; J trimming: 8 bases; junction bases outside the gene matches: 3. CDR1 is ENHRY, CDR2 SYGVKD, per germline. Written as DNA, the CDR3 is TGTGCCATCAGTGGGACTAGCGGGGTGTATGAGCAGTTCTTC. Translation: CAISGTSGVYEQFF.

The rearrangement uses TRBV7-9 and TRBJ2-2; 8 bases agree with TRBD1. Germline CDR1 is SEHNR and CDR2 is FQNEAQ (reference sequence). V shed 2 bases and J 6 bases; nucleotides not matched to a gene: 5. This CDR3 region has 15 residues. The CDR3, as DNA: TGTGCCAGCAGCTTATTCTTGGACAGGGCCGGGGAGCTGTTTTTT. Amino acid sequence: CASSLFLDRAGELFF.

The chain employs TRBV6-6 and TRBJ2-1; TRBD2 aligns across 8 bases. Germline V lookup: CDR1 MNHNY, CDR2 SVGAGI (reference sequence). CDR3 size: 16 residues. V lost 0 bases to trimming and J lost 4 bases; unmatched junction nucleotides: 5. The CDR3, as DNA: TGTGCCAGCAGTTACTCATCGGCTAGCGGGTACAATGAGCAGTTCTTC. The encoded protein is CASSYSSASGYNEQFF.

This clone appeared once. This chain's CDR3 is CASSNAQLQTQYF. The CDR3, as DNA: TGTGCCAGCAGCAATGCACAGCTCCAGACCCAGTACTTC. The rearrangement uses TRBV21-1 and TRBJ2-5; the D segment call TRBD1 is taken from the table without a DNA check. TRBV21-1 is noted as a pseudogene. CDR3 size: 13 residues.

The V and J genes are TRBV10-3 and TRBJ2-3; D remains unclear. Trimming removed 4 bases at V and 1 base at J, with 9 bases between. Per the germline V gene, CDR1 is ENHRY and CDR2 is SYGVKD. The CDR3 spans 14 residues. CDR3 protein: CAISGSSRTDTQYF. CDR3 bases: TGTGCCATCAGTGGGAGTAGTCGCACAGATACGCAGTATTTT.

The chain has TRBV15 and TRBJ2-1; D may be TRBD1 (6 bases). Trimming shortened V by 1 base and J by 7 bases, and 8 bases separated the two germline ends. CDR1 LNHNV and CDR2 YYDKDF come from the germline V gene (reference sequence). CDR3 size: 13 residues. The CDR3: CATSRVQGNEQFF. The CDR3 DNA reads as TGTGCCACCAGCAGAGTGCAGGGGAATGAGCAGTTCTTC.

The rearrangement links TRBV18 to TRBJ2-7; TRBD2 is a possible D gene (6 bases). The V end lost 3 bases, the J end lost 2 bases, and 11 bases lay between the germline ends. The germline gives CDR1 KGHSH, CDR2 LQKENI. The CDR3 sequence is 14 residues long. The CDR3 DNA follows: TGTGCCAGCTCACCCGCCGGGAGACCCTACGAGCAGTACTTC. This codes for CASSPAGRPYEQYF. Full variable domain (remainder filled in from reference TRBV18 and TRBJ2-7): NAGVMQNPRHLVRRRGQEARLRCSPMKGHSHVYWYRQLPEEGLKFMVYLQKENIIDESGMPKERFSAEFPKEGPSILRIQQVVRGDSAAYFCASSPAGRPYEQYFGPGTRLTVT.

This clone was recorded once. This chain links TRBV11-2 with TRBJ2-1, with 8 bases fitting TRBD1. This CDR3 spans 14 amino acids. Per germline, CDR1 SGHAT and CDR2 FQNNGV. Trimming at V came to 1 base and at J to 14 bases, leaving 10 bases not matched to a gene. In DNA form, the CDR3 reads TGTGCCAGCAGCTTAGTGCAGGGGGCGTTGAGGAAGTTCTTC. Its translation is CASSLVQGALRKFF.

V usage is TRBV10-3 and J usage is TRBJ1-1; TRBD1 matches at 7 bases. This CDR3 spans 15 amino acids. The V and J ends lost 2 bases and 0 bases, in that order; junction bases with no gene match: 3. Germline V gene data show CDR1 as ENHRY and CDR2 as SYGVKD. This chain's CDR3 is CAISETGAMNTEAFF. DNA for the CDR3: TGTGCCATCAGTGAGACAGGGGCGATGAACACTGAAGCTTTCTTT.

This rearrangement joins TRBV7-2 to TRBJ1-1; tentatively, D is TRBD1 (5 bases). The CDR3 is 14 amino acids. V was pared by 5 bases and J by 11 bases, with 21 bases between. CDR1 and CDR2 (germline): SGHTA, FQGNSA. CDR3 bases: TGTGCCAGCAGCCGGGGGGGGGTCCCGCAGGAGGCTTTCTTT. It encodes CASSRGGVPQEAFF.

This clone occurred a few times. The chain is built from TRBV10-2 and TRBJ2-7; perhaps TRBD1 as D (5 bases). Germline CDR1 WSHSY, CDR2 SAAADI. The V end lost 2 bases, the J end lost 2 bases, and 7 bases lay between the germline ends. There are 13 residues in the CDR3. The CDR3 DNA sequence: TGCGCCAGCAGTGAGGCAGGGACCTACGAGCAGTACTTC. This sequence encodes CASSEAGTYEQYF.

The rearrangement joins TRBV27 to TRBJ2-7; D possibly corresponds to TRBD2 (6 bases). Germline values: CDR1 MNHEY, CDR2 SMNVEV (reference sequence). Trimming took off 6 bases at V and 3 bases at J, with 15 bases between the two ends. The CDR3 sequence is 14 residues long. The CDR3 nucleotides are TGTGCCAGCAGGAAAGGGACTGCCTTCTACGAGCAGTACTTC. The encoded protein is CASRKGTAFYEQYF.

The chain links TRBV29-1 to TRBJ1-1, with D perhaps matching TRBD1 (5 bases). Germline CDR1 SQVTM, CDR2 ANQGSEA. V dropped 4 bases and J dropped 4 bases, with 13 bases sitting between them. This CDR3 has 13 residues. The CDR3 DNA follows: TGCAGCGTTGGACAGCGGGTAATCACTGAAGCTTTCTTT. Translated, it gives CSVGQRVITEAFF.

The sample holds one count of this clone. V gene TRBV4-3 combines with J gene TRBJ1-3; D not resolved. The CDR3 sequence is 16 residues long. V was cut by 0 bases and J by 0 bases, with 9 bases left in between. Germline V lookup: CDR1 LGHNA, CDR2 YSLEER. CDR3 sequence (DNA): TGCGCCAGCAGCCAAGATTTCGGGATCTCTGGAAACACCATATATTTT. It specifies CASSQDFGISGNTIYF.

The chain carries TRBV25-1 and TRBJ2-4; D may be TRBD2 (6 bases). V was shortened by 7 bases and J by 6 bases, with 10 bases between the two germline ends. The CDR3 sequence is 12 residues long. Germline CDR1 and CDR2: MGHDK and SYGVNS. Written as DNA, the CDR3 is TGTGCCAGCACAGGGACTCTAAACATTCAGTACTTC. Residues: CASTGTLNIQYF.

The rearrangement joins TRBV30 to TRBJ2-7; unclear D gene. Germline V gene data show CDR1 as GTSNPN and CDR2 as SVGIG (reference sequence). This CDR3 comprises 14 residues. V lost 2 bases and J lost 2, with 13 bases in between. CDR3 amino acids: CAWSPPGEPYEQYF. DNA of the CDR3: TGTGCCTGGAGTCCCCCCGGTGAGCCCTACGAGCAGTACTTC.

V gene TRBV13 combines with J gene TRBJ1-2, with D unclear. The CDR3 has 15 residues. Between the trimmed V and J ends, which lost 2 bases and 4 bases, there was a span of 14 bases. Germline V gives CDR1 PRHDT, CDR2 FYEKMQ (reference sequence). The CDR3 here is CASSLRDGGFYGYTF. Here the CDR3 DNA reads TGTGCCAGCAGCTTAAGAGACGGCGGGTTCTATGGCTACACCTTC. The full variable domain, completed using reference TRBV13 and TRBJ1-2, is AAGVIQSPRHLIKEKRETATLKCYPIPRHDTVYWYQQGPGQDPQFLISFYEKMQSDKGSIPDRFSAQQFSDYHSELNMSSLELGDSALYFCASSLRDGGFYGYTFGSGTRLTVV.

This chain links TRBV7-2 with TRBJ1-5, with 10 positions matching TRBD1. The germline CDR1 and CDR2 sequences are SGHTA and FQGNSA. The CDR3 totals 16 residues. V lost 3 bases to trimming and J lost 6 bases; unmatched junction nucleotides: 8. DNA for the CDR3: TGTGCCAGCAGCTTGATGGGGACAGGGGTAGGTCAGCCCCAGCATTTT. Translated: CASSLMGTGVGQPQHF.

This sequence joins TRBV5-4 and TRBJ2-1; 10 positions match TRBD2. The trim removed 4 bases at V and 4 bases at J, leaving 11 bases unmatched. Germline V gives CDR1 SGHNT, CDR2 YYREEE (reference sequence). There are 17 residues in the CDR3. The CDR3 bases are TGTGCCAGCAGCCCTCGAGCGGGGGGGCTCAGTTACAATGAGCAGTTCTTC. This codes for CASSPRAGGLSYNEQFF.

The chain links TRBV10-3 to TRBJ2-1; 8 nucleotides agree with TRBD1. Per germline, CDR1 ENHRY and CDR2 SYGVKD. There are 14 residues in the CDR3. Trimming removed 2 bases from V and 8 bases from J; junction bases left unmatched: 5. The CDR3, as DNA: TGTGCCATCAGTGAGGCGGGACAGGAGGATGAGCAGTTCTTC. This codes for CAISEAGQEDEQFF.

The rearrangement joins TRBV14 to TRBJ2-3, with a possible D match to TRBD2 (6 bases). Germline CDR1 reads SGHDN; CDR2 reads FVKESK. Trimming removed 4 bases from V and 4 bases from J, with 15 bases in between. This CDR3 spans 15 amino acids. CDR3 sequence reads: CASSRGLPTADTQYF. CDR3 bases: TGTGCCAGCAGCCGGGGACTCCCTACCGCAGATACGCAGTATTTT.

This clone came up a few times. This CDR3 reads CAIRGGVNTGELFF. In DNA, the CDR3 is TGTGCCATCAGGGGGGGAGTGAACACCGGGGAGCTGTTTTTT. The chain uses TRBV10-3 and TRBJ2-2; D may be TRBD2 (6 bases). The CDR3 sequence is 14 residues long. Trimming left V 6 bases short and J 1 base short, with 9 bases between. CDR1 and CDR2 (germline): ENHRY, SYGVKD.

This clone turned up a few times. The chain employs TRBV19 and TRBJ1-5; D call uncertain. Per germline, CDR1 LNHDA and CDR2 SQIVND (reference sequence). Trimming removed 1 base at V and 11 bases at J, with 18 bases between. CDR3 length: 15 amino acids. The CDR3 DNA reads TGTGCCAGTAGTATAGGAGGCGCAGTTCGTGGTTCCCAGCATTTT. Translating gives CASSIGGAVRGSQHF.

The chain is built from TRBV5-4 and TRBJ2-7, with unresolved D. V lost 4 bases and J 5 bases, leaving 13 bases between the germline ends. Per the germline V gene, CDR1 is SGHNT and CDR2 is YYREEE (reference sequence). This CDR3 contains 13 residues. CDR3 in amino acids: CASSRHALNEQYF. The CDR3 DNA follows: TGTGCCAGCAGCCGCCACGCACTCAACGAGCAGTACTTC.

The chain has TRBV19 and TRBJ2-6; no clear D. Germline V gene sequence: CDR1 LNHDA, CDR2 SQIVND (reference sequence). V gave up 5 bases and J gave up 3 bases, with 5 bases separating them. The CDR3 is 13 residues long. In DNA form, the CDR3 reads TGTGCCAGTAGTTTCATTGGGGCCAACGTCCTGACTTTC. Protein: CASSFIGANVLTF. The full variable domain, with the rest looked up from reference TRBV19 and TRBJ2-6, is DGGITQSPKYLFRKEGQNVTLSCEQNLNHDAMYWYRQDPGQGLRLIYYSQIVNDFQKGDIAEGYSVSREKKESFPLTVTSAQKNPTAFYLCASSFIGANVLTFGAGSRLTVL.

The chain is built from TRBV15 and TRBJ2-7; D might be TRBD1 (6 bases). The CDR3 runs 14 residues. Trimming removed 0 bases from V and 3 bases from J, with 9 bases in between. The V gene's germline CDR1 is LNHNV and CDR2 YYDKDF (reference sequence). The CDR3 reads CATSRDGQSYEQYF. The CDR3 DNA follows: TGTGCCACCAGCAGAGATGGACAGAGCTACGAGCAGTACTTC.